Detailed here is one T cell receptor beta chain. The antigen remains undetermined. The PCR used 60 Vbeta and 13 Jbeta primers. Clones were read by immunoSEQ multiplex PCR, and TCRdb kept only the in-frame ones, dropping some. The sample has approximately 150,000 clones; 78% are singletons. This CDR3 has 16 amino acids. With 6 bases removed from V and 3 bases from J, the gap between germline ends came to 21 bases. Germline lookup yields CDR1 MDHEN and CDR2 SYDVKM. These data come from a study of cytomegalovirus exposure and HLA in healthy donors. Study observations and caveats: Within an earlier analysis, most TCR beta V segments proved productive either about 90% or about 30% of the time. Testing in vitro showed a few CMV-associated chains specific for CMV antigens.

V is TRBV28 and J is TRBJ2-7; D call uncertain. Sequenced sample: PBMCs. This receptor was taken from a woman aged 18-29 years in good health and CMV-seropositive. The CDR3 reads CASSPTGAHLIYEQYF. DNA of the CDR3: TGTGCCAGCAGCCCCACCGGAGCCCACTTAATCTACGAGCAGTACTTC.